This T cell receptor (beta chain) was sequenced for a study of T cell responses to AZD1222 COVID-19 vaccine. Clones were read by immunoSEQ multiplex PCR, and TCRdb kept only the in-frame ones, dropping some. The data hold 95,000 to 100,000 clones, with 70% to 90% observed a single time. Germline V gene sequence: CDR1 LGHDT, CDR2 YNNKEL (reference sequence). There are 18 residues in the CDR3. Trimming took 4 bases from V and 4 from J, leaving 25 bases between them. Sequenced here: peripheral blood, sampled 28 days after the second AZD1222 dose. The receptor was isolated from an adult who received the AZD1222 COVID-19 vaccine. J is TRBJ1-2 and V is TRBV3-1 (or the pseudogene TRBV3-2); D gene unclear. Here the CDR3 reads CASSLGSGVNSILYGYTF. The CDR3 nucleotides are TGTGCCAGCAGCCTGGGATCTGGGGTGAATTCAATCCTCTATGGCTACACCTTC.